This T cell receptor (beta chain) originates from a study of blood T cells in healthy people across ages. Next came a second PCR, run for about 6 to 12 cycles, which used a sample-barcoded 5' primer along with a J-beta primer mix. Each CDR3 protein is one row after TCRdb ran MiXCR on the 5' RACE reads. The table includes 800,000 to 950,000 distinct CDR3 sequences, 48% detected once. Per the germline V gene, CDR1 is SGHDT and CDR2 is YYEEEE. V lost 4 bases and J 4 bases, leaving 9 bases between the germline ends. CDR3 length equals 12 residues. Study-wide results and limits: TCR beta diversity was tightly associated with the proportion of naive T cells.

This clonotype was observed many times. As yet, its antigen is unknown. This clonotype originated in a man aged 25-45 years in good health. The chain uses TRBV5-6 and TRBJ2-7; possibly TRBD1 for D (6 bases). Sequenced material: blood. CDR3 in DNA: TGTGCCAGCAGCCCGGGACATTACGAGCAGTACTTC. As protein: CASSPGHYEQYF.